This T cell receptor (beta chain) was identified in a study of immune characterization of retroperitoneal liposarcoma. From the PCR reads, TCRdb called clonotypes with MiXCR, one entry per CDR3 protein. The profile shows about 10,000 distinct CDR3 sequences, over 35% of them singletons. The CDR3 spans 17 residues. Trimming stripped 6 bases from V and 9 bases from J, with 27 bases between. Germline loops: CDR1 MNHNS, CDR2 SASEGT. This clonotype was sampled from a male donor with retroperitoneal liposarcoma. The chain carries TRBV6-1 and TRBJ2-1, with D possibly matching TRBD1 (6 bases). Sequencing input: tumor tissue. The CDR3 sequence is CASSKIPGHPPVGEQFF. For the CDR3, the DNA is TGTGCCAGCAGCAAGATCCCGGGACATCCTCCAGTTGGTGAGCAGTTCTTC.